What follows are 20 T cell receptor beta chains derived from one specimen sequenced in a study of blood T cell repertoires in COVID-19. Here immunoSEQ multiplex PCR was the method, and the copy in TCRdb shows in-frame clones only, minus some. Among around 94,000 clones listed, 60% to 80% were seen once. Sequences were obtained from peripheral blood. The receptors were gathered from a man in his 60s with active or convalescent COVID-19.

The chain carries TRBV3-1 (or the pseudogene TRBV3-2) and TRBJ2-1, with TRBD2 matching 11 bases. V trimming: 3 bases; J trimming: 2 bases; junction bases outside the gene matches: 3. In germline, CDR1 is LGHDT, CDR2 YNNKEL (reference sequence). This CDR3 spans 16 amino acids. DNA for the CDR3: TGTGCCAGCAGCCAGGAGACTAGCGGGACCTACAATGAGCAGTTCTTC. Amino acids: CASSQETSGTYNEQFF.

The rearrangement links TRBV10-2 to TRBJ2-1; D uncertain. The V end lost 6 bases, the J end lost 3 bases, and 9 bases lay between the germline ends. This CDR3 spans 13 amino acids. Germline V gives CDR1 WSHSY, CDR2 SAAADI. As DNA, the CDR3 is TGCGCCAGCAGAGTGACACGCTACAATGAGCAGTTCTTC. It translates to CASRVTRYNEQFF.

The V and J genes are TRBV29-1 and TRBJ1-2; D is perhaps TRBD1 (6 bases). CDR3 length: 11 amino acids. CDR1 is SQVTM and CDR2 is ANQGSEA in the germline V gene. V dropped 5 bases and J dropped 6 bases, with 10 bases sitting between them. As DNA, the CDR3 is TGCAGCGTTTGGCCAGGGGATGGCTACACCTTC. Translating gives CSVWPGDGYTF.

The chain joins TRBV28 to TRBJ2-7, with TRBD1 identical over 11 bases. Per germline, CDR1 MDHEN and CDR2 SYDVKM. The CDR3 length is 16 residues. V lost 6 bases to trimming and J lost 2 bases; unmatched junction nucleotides: 9. CDR3 sequence: CASSRGQGGYAYEQYV. The CDR3 DNA reads as TGTGCCAGCAGCCGGGGACAGGGGGGTTACGCCTACGAGCAGTACGTC.

This clone was seen only once. The chain employs TRBV6-5 and TRBJ1-3; 7 bases align to TRBD1. Germline lookup yields CDR1 MNHEY and CDR2 SVGAGI. CDR3 length: 16 amino acids. The V and J ends lost 4 bases and 0 bases, in that order; junction bases with no gene match: 6. CDR3 bases: TGTGCCAGCAGTTTCACAGGGGCGACCTCTGGAAACACCATATATTTT. Encoded protein: CASSFTGATSGNTIYF.

The rearrangement joins TRBV7-9 to TRBJ1-4; the match to TRBD1 covers 9 bases. Germline V lookup: CDR1 SEHNR, CDR2 FQNEAQ (reference sequence). This CDR3 region has 15 residues. V lost 5 bases and J lost 8; bases outside the gene matches: 9. The CDR3: CASSGRDRAGEKLFF. Here the CDR3 DNA reads TGTGCCAGCAGCGGCCGGGACAGGGCAGGAGAAAAACTGTTTTTT.

A few counts support this clone. The chain is built from TRBV6-5 and TRBJ2-2; 11 bases match TRBD2. The ends lost 7 bases at V and 5 bases at J; junction bases unmatched: 3. CDR3 length equals 14 residues. Germline V CDR1 and CDR2: MNHEY, SVGAGI. The CDR3 bases are TGTGCCAGCACCTGGACTAGCGGGACCGGGGAGCTGTTTTTT. This sequence encodes CASTWTSGTGELFF.

The chain has TRBV5-1 and TRBJ1-1; unclear D gene. Trimming shortened V by 4 bases and J by 0 bases, and 16 bases separated the two germline ends. Germline V CDR1 and CDR2: SGHRS, YFSETQ. The CDR3 contains 16 residues. The CDR3 DNA is TGCGCCAGCAGCGTAGACTCAGCGGCCATGAACACTGAAGCTTTCTTT. This gives the protein CASSVDSAAMNTEAFF.

The chain links TRBV9 to TRBJ2-5; 7 positions match TRBD1. V shed 4 bases, J shed 0 bases, and the junction held 9 bases outside the gene matches. Germline values: CDR1 SGDLS, CDR2 YYNGEE. The CDR3 has 16 residues. The CDR3 DNA reads TGTGCCAGCAGCCTCAACGGCAGGGGGTACCAAGAGACCCAGTACTTC. This sequence encodes CASSLNGRGYQETQYF.

V usage is TRBV5-1 and J usage is TRBJ2-1; TRBD2 aligns across 8 bases. The trim removed 6 bases at V and 7 bases at J, leaving 6 bases unmatched. Per germline, CDR1 SGHRS and CDR2 YFSETQ. There are 13 residues in the CDR3. The CDR3 reads CASTEREWNEQFF. CDR3 coding DNA: TGCGCCAGCACTGAGCGGGAGTGGAATGAGCAGTTCTTC.

The chain couples TRBV3-1 (or the pseudogene TRBV3-2) to TRBJ2-1, with D tentatively TRBD2 (5 bases). Per germline, CDR1 LGHDT and CDR2 YNNKEL (reference sequence). This CDR3 spans 15 amino acids. V lost 5 bases and J 8 bases, leaving 19 bases between the germline ends. The CDR3 region has the DNA TGTGCCAGCAGCTACACGGGGATTAGTGCTCATGAGCAGTTCTTC. Translated, it gives CASSYTGISAHEQFF.

The chain couples TRBV28 to TRBJ1-2; no firm D call. CDR3 length: 15 residues. Trimming stripped 1 base from V and 0 bases from J, with 9 bases between. Looked up from germline, CDR1 is MDHEN and CDR2 is SYDVKM. The CDR3 DNA reads TGTGCCAGCAGTTTATTAGCGCAGTCTAACTATGGCTACACCTTC. Amino acids: CASSLLAQSNYGYTF.

J is TRBJ2-7 and V is TRBV2; possible D gene TRBD1, 8 bases. Germline CDR1 and CDR2: SNHLY and FYNNEI. CDR3 length: 13 residues. The V and J ends lost 4 bases and 7 bases respectively, with 14 bases between them. CDR3 in amino acids: CASSVQGGGEQYF. The CDR3 DNA reads as TGTGCCAGCAGTGTACAGGGGGGAGGGGAGCAGTACTTC.

This clone was seen once. This chain links TRBV5-6 with TRBJ2-4; TRBD2 aligns across 9 bases. CDR3 length: 17 amino acids. Germline lookup yields CDR1 SGHDT and CDR2 YYEEEE. V dropped 5 bases and J dropped 0; count of bases not matched to a gene: 9. The CDR3 protein is CASSLLVRGGAKNIQYF. The CDR3 DNA reads as TGTGCCAGCAGTCTACTAGTGCGGGGGGGAGCCAAAAACATTCAGTACTTC.

This chain uses TRBV28 with TRBJ1-4, with a possible D match to TRBD1 (6 bases). Between the trimmed V and J ends, which lost 10 bases and 3 bases, there was a span of 12 bases. The CDR3 totals 13 residues. Germline V gene lookup returns CDR1 MDHEN and CDR2 SYDVKM. CDR3 protein: CATHRVANEKLFF. The CDR3 bases are TGTGCCACTCACAGGGTGGCTAATGAAAAACTGTTTTTT.

This chain links TRBV28 with TRBJ2-7; D is possibly TRBD2 (5 bases). The length of the CDR3 is 14 residues. Germline V gene data show CDR1 as MDHEN and CDR2 as SYDVKM. The ends were cut back, 8 bases at V and 7 bases at J, with 21 bases in the middle. CDR3: CASYPSGSGNEQYF. In nucleotides, the CDR3 is TGTGCCAGCTACCCTTCGGGCAGCGGAAATGAGCAGTACTTC.

The V and J genes are TRBV30 and TRBJ1-6, with D uncertain. Germline V lookup: CDR1 GTSNPN, CDR2 SVGIG (reference sequence). This CDR3 is built from 15 residues. V dropped 0 bases and J dropped 6 bases, with 12 bases sitting between them. The CDR3 sequence is CAWSVLVDSNSPLHF. CDR3 in DNA: TGTGCCTGGAGTGTACTGGTCGACTCTAATTCACCCCTCCACTTT.

V and J are TRBV5-8 and TRBJ2-3, with TRBD2 identical over 8 bases. Germline CDR1 SGHTS, CDR2 YDEGEE. This CDR3 comprises 13 residues. Trimming cost V 2 bases and J 4 bases; bases outside gene matches: 0. CDR3 amino acids: CASSLAGADTQYF. The CDR3 DNA reads TGTGCCAGCAGCTTAGCGGGAGCAGATACGCAGTATTTT.

V is TRBV4-1 and J is TRBJ1-4; 10 positions match TRBD1. The CDR3 is 15 amino acids. The trim removed 2 bases at V and 8 bases at J, leaving 5 bases unmatched. CDR1 and CDR2 from the germline V gene are MGHRA and YSYEKL. As DNA, the CDR3 is TGCGCCAGCAGCCAATCGGGACAGGGGCTCGAAAAACTGTTTTTT. Amino acids: CASSQSGQGLEKLFF.

This chain connects TRBV4-3 to TRBJ2-4; 8 nucleotides agree with TRBD1. Trimming cost V 0 bases and J 7 bases; bases outside gene matches: 5. This CDR3 contains 15 residues. CDR1 and CDR2 (germline): LGHNA, YSLEER. CDR3 protein: CASSQDWGQANIQYF. In DNA, the CDR3 is TGCGCCAGCAGCCAAGATTGGGGACAGGCTAACATTCAGTACTTC.